This is a list of T cell receptor beta chains from one sample in a study of T-cell reconstitution after alpha-beta-depleted transplantation in children. MiXCR, run by TCRdb on the PCR reads, gives a single entry per CDR3 protein. The data show some 43,000 distinct CDR3 sequences, about a tenth seen once. This sample comprised PBMCs, mostly from graft donor cells, obtained 60 days after TCRalphabeta/CD19-depleted stem cell transplant. These receptors were taken from a male patient aged 2-15 years who had a stem cell transplant for chronic granulomatous disease, so the T cells may come from the graft donor. Both conserved end residues are part of each CDR3. D genes are given only for firm matches. Expanded clones get a size class; other rows say once, few or many, or leave the size out.

cdr3_length j_call d_call clone_size v_call cdr3_nt cdr3_aa
14 TRBJ1-1 - - TRBV27 TGTGCCAGCAGTGGCGACAGGTTCATCACTGAAGCTTTCTTT CASSGDRFITEAFF
15 TRBJ1-5 - - TRBV30 TGTGCCTGGAGTGCCCCCCTGGGTAGCAATCAGCCCCAGCATTTT CAWSAPLGSNQPQHF
16 TRBJ2-3 - many TRBV7-9 TGTGCCAGCAGGGGGACTTCACATCGGTTCACAGATACGCAGTATTTT CASRGTSHRFTDTQYF
13 TRBJ1-5 - few TRBV20-1 TGCAGTGCCGCTGGGGTGATCAATCAGCCCCAGCATTTT CSAAGVINQPQHF
17 TRBJ2-6 - - TRBV19 TGTGCCAGTAGTATAGGAGGCAGCTACTCTGGGGCCAACGTCCTGACTTTC CASSIGGSYSGANVLTF
13 TRBJ2-1 - few TRBV15 TGTGCCACCGGGAGGGGGGCCTACAATGAGCAGTTCTTC CATGRGAYNEQFF
18 TRBJ2-4 - many TRBV20-1 TGCAGTGCTAGAGATCGGGGCGGCGGGTGGGGAGCCAAAAACATTCAGTACTTC CSARDRGGGWGAKNIQYF
15 TRBJ2-5 - few TRBV6-1 TGTGCCAGCAGTCCCCTCACAGGGTTGGGGGAGACCCAGTACTTC CASSPLTGLGETQYF
12 TRBJ2-1 - many TRBV4-3 TGCGCCAGCAGCCACCGATTCAATGAGCAGTTCTTC CASSHRFNEQFF
16 TRBJ2-7 TRBD1 many TRBV20-1 TGCAGTGCTAGAGATGCCATAGGAAGGGGGCACTACGAGCAGTACTTC CSARDAIGRGHYEQYF
16 TRBJ2-1 TRBD2 many TRBV5-6 TGTGCCAGCAGCTTGAGAGGTGGCGGGAGGCGCAATGAGCAGTTCTTC CASSLRGGGRRNEQFF